This T cell receptor beta chain was documented in a study of STAT5B mutations in CD4+ large granular lymphocyte leukemia (dated by TCRdb to 2021 to 2024). Turning to the overall study: Among the healthy controls, the CDR3 'QG' motif was associated with a particular HLA allele. Flow cytometry on FACSCanto II or FACSVerse confirmed that purified fractions exceeded 95% purity among lymphocytes. The study compared the TCRbeta repertoires of patients with CD4+ T-cell large granular lymphocyte leukemia against the TCRbeta repertoires of healthy blood donors. Findings and caveats that apply to the study as a whole: Main leukemic clonotypes were private to each patient, although 25% to 30% of the main leukemic clonotypes were found at low frequency in the non-leukemic repertoires of other patients. Enrichment of TRBV06-family usage was observed among the top patient clones (8/27) relative to healthy controls (2/35). Compared with healthy CD4+ repertoires, CD4-sorted patient repertoires appeared more clonal, and this difference remained even after the putative leukemic clones were removed. The data were not HLA-matched, and the higher clonality in CD4+ T-LGLL than in CD8+ T-LGLL could be due to the relatively small sample size.

Concerning this clone: Its cognate antigen has yet to be identified. One base away there is no much larger clone; base qualities are not given. This same CDR3 is encoded by further DNA sequences in the sample.

Buffy coats from 35 to 45 blood donors, supplied by the Finnish Red Cross blood service, were used as healthy controls. All TCR-sequenced material derived from peripheral blood: patient blood samples and healthy donor buffy coats. Peripheral blood mononuclear cells were isolated by Ficoll-Hypaque gradient centrifugation. CD4+ cells were magnetically purified from the buffy coats of healthy controls. Genomic DNA was extracted with the Gentra Puregene Cell and Tissue kit and quantified on a Qubit 2.0 fluorometer. The CDR3 covers 13 residues, taking in both the cysteine and the phenylalanine. CDR3 DNA is the only sequence kept; it has 39 bases, read in frame from the first base. Taken from the germline V gene, the CDR1 and CDR2 loops are SNHLY and FYNNEI. V loses 1 base, J loses 2 bases, and the germline ends lie 5 bases apart. The immunoSEQ assay at survey resolution was used to sequence TCRbeta rearrangements from genomic DNA. In the authors' own workflow: In the TCR sequencing data, the lowest productive clonotype frequency that could be detected was 2.59 x 10-5. Only productive TCRbeta rearrangements, defined as complete and in-frame sequences, were included in the analyses. The clonality of each sample was calculated as Simpson clonality in the immunoSEQ Analyzer version 3.0. Clones were binned by frequency as very rare, small, medium, large (1-20%) or hyperexpanded (>20%). OLGA 1.2.3 estimated generation probabilities, VDJtools produced V-gene circos plots, VDJdb was queried for specificities, and GLIPH identified CDR3 motifs. This immuneACCESS table, as held by TCRdb, lists in-frame sequences with V and J called but not all clones. Of the missing ones, under half trace to an unresolved V gene in checked studies; the others have no known cause. V, J and clone size were drawn from that table, and D and trimming were deduced from the DNA. The sample profile shows 21,000 or so clones; approximately 81% of them were found once. The ten largest clonotypes hold roughly 0.4% of the sample.

The rearranged segments are TRBV2 and TRBJ1-1; there is no confident call for the D gene. The sequence was obtained from a human donor in good health. Sequenced input: CD4+ T cells from blood buffy coats. The DNA is TGTGCCAGCAGTGAAGAGGTAAACACTGAAGCTTTCTTT. Translated, this gives CASSEEVNTEAFF.